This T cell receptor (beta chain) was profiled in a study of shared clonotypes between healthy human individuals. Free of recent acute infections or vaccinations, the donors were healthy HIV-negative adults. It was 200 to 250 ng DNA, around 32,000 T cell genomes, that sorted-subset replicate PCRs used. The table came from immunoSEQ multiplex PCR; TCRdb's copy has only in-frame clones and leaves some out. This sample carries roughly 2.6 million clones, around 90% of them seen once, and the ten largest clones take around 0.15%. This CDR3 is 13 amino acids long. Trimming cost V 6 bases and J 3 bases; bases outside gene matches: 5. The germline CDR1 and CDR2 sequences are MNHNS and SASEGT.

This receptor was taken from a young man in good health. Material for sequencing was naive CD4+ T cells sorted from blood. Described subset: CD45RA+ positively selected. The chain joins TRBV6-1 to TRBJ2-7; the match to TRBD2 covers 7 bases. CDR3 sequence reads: CASRITGGYEQYF. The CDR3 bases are TGTGCCAGCAGAATCACGGGGGGCTACGAGCAGTACTTC.